This T cell receptor beta chain comes out of a study of blood T cells in healthy people across ages. Alongside a J-beta primer mix, a sample-barcoded 5' primer served in a second PCR lasting about 7 to 11 cycles. One entry per CDR3 protein, called by TCRdb with MiXCR from the 5' RACE reads. The repertoire holds about 680,000 distinct CDR3 sequences, with about half as singletons. CDR3 length: 15 amino acids. In germline, CDR1 is MNHNY, CDR2 SVGAGI (reference sequence). V dropped 10 bases and J dropped 2 bases, with 17 bases sitting between them. A few counts support this clonotype. The source is a woman aged 55-69 years in good health. Material for sequencing was blood. The rearrangement joins TRBV6-6 to TRBJ1-4; D is possibly TRBD1 (6 bases). The CDR3 is CATELQGLTNEKLFF. CDR3 sequence (DNA): TGTGCCACCGAACTACAGGGTCTGACTAATGAAAAACTGTTTTTT.